The 25 T cell receptor beta chains presented below share a single source sample, sequenced in a study of blood T cell repertoires in COVID-19. Assay used: immunoSEQ multiplex PCR; TCRdb lists only in-frame clones, some missing. The data show about 310,000 clones, with about 89% seen just once and about 9.9% held by the top ten. The sample taken for sequencing was PBMCs or T cells enriched from blood (not recorded which). The receptor set was obtained from a woman between 40 and 55 years old who had recovered from COVID-19.

This chain connects TRBV7-3 to TRBJ2-5, with TRBD2 identical over 12 bases. Germline CDR1 SGHTA, CDR2 FQGTGA. With V trimmed by 5 bases and J by 4 bases, 8 bases remained unmatched. This CDR3 is 16 amino acids long. The CDR3: CASSPGLAGRLETQYF. The CDR3 DNA reads TGTGCCAGCAGCCCCGGACTAGCGGGGAGATTAGAGACCCAGTACTTC.

J is TRBJ2-2 and V is TRBV5-1; TRBD2 matches at 12 bases. Looked up from germline, CDR1 is SGHRS and CDR2 is YFSETQ. The length of the CDR3 is 16 residues. V gave up 0 bases and J gave up 6 bases; unmatched junction bases: 3. CDR3 residues: CASSLGLAGVAGELFF. The CDR3 nucleotides are TGCGCCAGCAGCTTGGGACTAGCGGGAGTGGCCGGGGAGCTGTTTTTT.

The gene calls are TRBV11-3 and TRBJ2-7; no clear D gene. V was clipped by 1 base and J by 6 bases, with 7 bases between them. The germline V gene encodes CDR1 SGHNT and CDR2 YENEEA. The CDR3 consists of 12 residues. CDR3 bases: TGTGCCAGCAGCTTAGCCGCCGGCGAGCAGTACTTC. It is translated as CASSLAAGEQYF.

This clone came up once. The CDR3: CASSLVLTGSNEQFF. CDR3 coding DNA: TGCGCCAGCAGCTTGGTACTAACGGGTAGCAATGAGCAGTTCTTC. The gene calls are TRBV5-1 and TRBJ2-1, with D unclear. This CDR3 has 15 residues. With 0 bases removed from V and 6 bases from J, the gap between germline ends came to 13 bases. In germline, CDR1 is SGHRS, CDR2 YFSETQ.

The chain combines TRBV6-2 or TRBV6-3 with TRBJ1-5, with D perhaps TRBD1 (6 bases). Germline assignment: CDR1 MNHEY and CDR2 SVGEGT. CDR3 length equals 15 residues. V gave up 5 bases and J gave up 4 bases, with 15 bases separating them. CDR3 coding DNA: TGTGCCAGCAGTGATCCCGGGGACAAAAATCAGCCCCAGCATTTT. Its translation: CASSDPGDKNQPQHF.

V is TRBV6-5 and J is TRBJ2-7; 7 bases match TRBD1. The V gene end was trimmed by 5 bases and the J gene end by 6 bases; junction bases not matched to a gene: 4. CDR3 length: 12 amino acids. Germline V gives CDR1 MNHEY, CDR2 SVGAGI. In nucleotides, the CDR3 is TGTGCCAGCAGTCCGACAGGGAGCGAGCAGTACTTC. Amino acids: CASSPTGSEQYF.

The chain uses TRBV24-1 and TRBJ2-7; possible D gene TRBD2, 7 bases. CDR3 length equals 13 residues. V lost 1 base, J lost 6 bases, and 9 bases lay in between. CDR1 and CDR2 (germline): KGHDR, SFDVKD. The CDR3 region has the DNA TGTGCCACCAGTGATTTCGGGGGGCTCGAGCAGTACTTC. This sequence encodes CATSDFGGLEQYF.

The chain recombines TRBV5-8 with TRBJ1-5; D not resolved. Germline lookup yields CDR1 SGHTS and CDR2 YDEGEE. The germline V and J ends were trimmed by 0 bases and 8 bases, with 15 bases remaining between them. The CDR3 consists of 15 residues. The CDR3 spells CASSLGDWEGKPQHF. The CDR3 coding sequence is TGTGCCAGCAGCTTGGGCGACTGGGAGGGTAAGCCCCAGCATTTT.

This clone was counted a single time. This chain links TRBV12-3 or TRBV12-4 with TRBJ1-5; perhaps TRBD1 as D (5 bases). V was shortened by 3 bases and J by 4 bases, with 7 bases between the two germline ends. The CDR3 length is 13 residues. This CDR3 reads CASSFQGNQPQHF. CDR3 DNA: TGTGCCAGCAGTTTTCAGGGAAATCAGCCCCAGCATTTT.

Regarding this clone: Its ends do not fully match the called genes, so a read error is possible. This chain joins TRBV29-1 and TRBJ2-2; 10 bases align to TRBD1. This CDR3 region has 17 residues. From germline, CDR1 is SQVTM and CDR2 ANQGSEA. The CDR3 loop reads CSAQTGGVGENNGELFF. The CDR3, as DNA: TGCAGCGCCCAGACAGGGGGCGTTGGAGAGAACAACGGGGAGCTGTTTTTT.

The V gene is TRBV2, the J gene TRBJ2-5; the match to TRBD2 covers 14 bases. Trimming cost V 6 bases and J 2 bases; bases outside gene matches: 11. The CDR3 sequence is 18 residues long. CDR1 SNHLY and CDR2 FYNNEI come from the germline V gene. The CDR3 is CASREDRLAGGKQETQYF. For the CDR3, the DNA is TGTGCCAGCAGGGAGGATCGACTAGCGGGAGGGAAACAAGAGACCCAGTACTTC.

J is TRBJ2-2 and V is TRBV5-1, with TRBD2 matching 14 bases. In germline, CDR1 is SGHRS, CDR2 YFSETQ. The CDR3 extends over 20 amino acids. The V and J ends lost 3 bases and 2 bases, in that order; junction bases with no gene match: 12. The CDR3 reads CASSSIPGLAGVGNTGELFF. In DNA form, the CDR3 reads TGCGCCAGCAGCTCTATACCGGGACTAGCGGGAGTCGGTAACACCGGGGAGCTGTTTTTT.

J is TRBJ2-7 and V is TRBV28; the D gene is possibly TRBD1 (6 bases). The CDR3 contains 12 residues. Germline-derived CDR1 and CDR2 are MDHEN and SYDVKM. V was clipped by 5 bases and J by 4 bases, with 9 bases between them. The CDR3 nucleotides are TGTGCCAGCAGTGGCAGGGGATACGAGCAGTACTTC. It yields the protein CASSGRGYEQYF.

The chain uses TRBV27 and TRBJ2-7; possibly TRBD2 for D (6 bases). V lost 3 bases and J lost 0, with 9 bases in between. The germline CDR1 and CDR2 sequences are MNHEY and SMNVEV (reference sequence). CDR3 size: 14 residues. The CDR3 coding sequence is TGTGCCAGCAGTTTTGCGCGGGACTCCTACGAGCAGTACTTC. This gives the protein CASSFARDSYEQYF.

This chain links TRBV27 with TRBJ2-5; possible D gene TRBD1, 5 bases. Trimming shortened V by 3 bases and J by 1 base, and 12 bases separated the two germline ends. Looked up from germline, CDR1 is MNHEY and CDR2 is SMNVEV (reference sequence). CDR3 length equals 15 residues. This CDR3 reads CASSLWSGIQETQYF. The DNA for the CDR3 is TGTGCCAGCAGTTTGTGGTCAGGGATCCAAGAGACCCAGTACTTC.

The V gene is TRBV14, the J gene TRBJ2-1; perhaps TRBD2 as D (5 bases). The V gene lost 5 bases and the J gene lost 0 bases, with 14 bases spanning the gap. The germline V gene has CDR1 SGHDN and CDR2 FVKESK. This CDR3 contains 16 residues. The CDR3 sequence: CASSTVPGISYNEQFF. CDR3 DNA: TGTGCCAGCAGCACAGTGCCGGGGATCTCCTACAATGAGCAGTTCTTC.

V gene TRBV11-2 combines with J gene TRBJ2-4; no firm D call. The length of the CDR3 is 14 residues. Germline values: CDR1 SGHAT, CDR2 FQNNGV. The V gene lost 5 bases and the J gene lost 8 bases, with 16 bases spanning the gap. The CDR3 loop is CASSGVAVEDIQYF. The CDR3 DNA reads TGTGCCAGCAGCGGAGTGGCGGTTGAAGACATTCAGTACTTC.

This chain links TRBV24-1 with TRBJ2-7; 8 positions agree with TRBD2. The CDR3 extends over 14 amino acids. Germline CDR1 reads KGHDR; CDR2 reads SFDVKD. After removal of 5 bases from V and 4 bases from J, the junction contained 6 bases not matched to a gene. CDR3 coding DNA: TGTGCCACCAGTGTGGCAGCGGGGGAATACGAGCAGTACTTC. Its protein product is CATSVAAGEYEQYF.

This clone came up once. The chain joins TRBV7-2 to TRBJ2-1, with D possibly TRBD2 on 6 matching bases. The CDR3 is made up of 18 amino acids. Germline loops: CDR1 SGHTA, CDR2 FQGNSA. Deletions cut 3 bases from V and 4 bases from J, with 22 bases between. The CDR3 DNA follows: TGTGCCAGCAGCTTCTCGTTGAGTTTGGAGGGCGTTTACAATGAGCAGTTCTTC. This encodes CASSFSLSLEGVYNEQFF.

The chain employs TRBV11-2 and TRBJ1-2; 9 bases line up with TRBD1. V dropped 1 base and J dropped 4; count of bases not matched to a gene: 16. The CDR3 covers 19 residues. Germline V gene data show CDR1 as SGHAT and CDR2 as FQNNGV. Here the CDR3 reads CASSLGRAWDRARPYGYTF. Here the CDR3 DNA reads TGTGCCAGCAGCTTAGGTCGGGCGTGGGACAGGGCTCGGCCCTATGGCTACACCTTC.

The gene calls are TRBV7-3 and TRBJ2-3, with 9 nucleotides matching TRBD2. Germline V gene sequence: CDR1 SGHTA, CDR2 FQGTGA. The CDR3 consists of 14 residues. V dropped 5 bases and J dropped 2; count of bases not matched to a gene: 2. This CDR3 reads CASSLAGPTDTQYF. The CDR3 nucleotides read TGTGCCAGCAGCCTAGCGGGACCCACAGATACGCAGTATTTT.

The V and J genes are TRBV28 and TRBJ2-1, with D possibly being TRBD1 (6 bases). The CDR3 is 16 residues long. CDR1 and CDR2 (germline): MDHEN, SYDVKM. Trimming pared 2 bases from V and 7 bases from J, leaving 18 bases between. CDR3: CASSLGLWTEGNEQFF. CDR3 sequence (DNA): TGTGCCAGCAGTTTAGGCCTATGGACAGAGGGAAATGAGCAGTTCTTC.

This rearrangement joins TRBV19 to TRBJ1-6; no definite D call. CDR1 is LNHDA, CDR2 SQIVND, per germline (reference sequence). This CDR3 is 13 amino acids long. Trimming shortened V by 5 bases and J by 9 bases, and 11 bases separated the two germline ends. The CDR3 spells CASSSGGSSPLHF. The CDR3 region has the DNA TGTGCCAGTAGTTCGGGTGGGAGTTCACCCCTCCACTTT. Filled out from reference TRBV19 and TRBJ1-6, the complete variable domain reads DGGITQSPKYLFRKEGQNVTLSCEQNLNHDAMYWYRQDPGQGLRLIYYSQIVNDFQKGDIAEGYSVSREKKESFPLTVTSAQKNPTAFYLCASSSGGSSPLHFGNGTRLTVT.

This chain connects TRBV19 to TRBJ1-3; D not certain. The V end was cut by 11 bases, the J end by 2 bases, with 13 bases between. This CDR3 has 13 residues. Germline V CDR1 and CDR2: LNHDA, SQIVND (reference sequence). The CDR3 region is CACSTVTGNTIYF. For the CDR3, the DNA is TGTGCCTGCTCTACCGTAACTGGAAACACCATATATTTT.

The V call is TRBV15, the J call TRBJ2-1; D perhaps matches TRBD1 (5 bases). The CDR3 spans 17 residues. Trimming took off 1 base at V and 3 bases at J, with 16 bases between the two ends. Per the germline V gene, CDR1 is LNHNV and CDR2 is YYDKDF (reference sequence). The CDR3 protein is CATSRVGARSVYNEQFF. For the CDR3, the DNA is TGTGCCACCAGCAGAGTTGGGGCCCGTAGTGTCTACAATGAGCAGTTCTTC.